This T cell receptor beta chain comes out of a study of blood T cell repertoires in COVID-19. About the study: Sites in the United States, Italy and Spain provided acute and convalescent COVID-19 samples. In each case, the material was cDNA or gDNA derived from T cells, B-cell-depleted T cells, or PBMCs.

In the source study's methods: Reference gene primer amplification in the assay estimated nucleated cell counts. The repertoire was sequenced with immunoSEQ multiplex PCR; TCRdb's copy has only in-frame clones and lacks some. The V and J calls and clone size come from that table; D and trimming were worked out from the DNA. Of 260,000 or so clones listed, roughly 86% are singletons. The J segment lost 0 bases and the V segment lost 4 bases, leaving 12 bases of the junction unmatched. Germline loops: CDR1 MGHRA, CDR2 YSYEKL. The CDR3 has 19 residues. The chain links TRBV4-1 to TRBJ2-1; 10 nucleotides line up with TRBD1. The sample was peripheral blood. This receptor was obtained from a human donor in a cohort sampled during active COVID-19. In DNA form, the CDR3 reads TGCGCCAGCAGCCGAGAGGGGACAGGGGTATGGAGCTCCTACAATGAGCAGTTCTTC. Amino acids: CASSREGTGVWSSYNEQFF.